This T cell receptor beta chain was recorded in a study of response to subunit inactivated influenza vaccine. Study-level findings and limits: The authors suggested that every seasonal influenza vaccination recruits few new T cells.

Per the germline V gene, CDR1 is SGHRS and CDR2 is YFSETQ. V gave up 7 bases and J gave up 1 base, with 17 bases separating them. This CDR3 contains 15 residues. This clonotype has only a few counts. What it recognizes is unknown. TCRdb passed the RT-PCR reads through MiXCR, listing each CDR3 protein once. This table holds about 780,000 distinct CDR3 sequences, under 20% found once. This clonotype was obtained from a man aged 50 to 59 who received an inactivated influenza vaccine. Sequencing used PBMCs from blood, obtained more than 4 days after vaccination. The chain employs TRBV5-1 and TRBJ1-1; no reliable D call. The DNA of the CDR3 is TGCGCCAGCGGAGATGGTGGGATGAAGAACACTGAAGCTTTCTTT. Its protein product is CASGDGGMKNTEAFF.